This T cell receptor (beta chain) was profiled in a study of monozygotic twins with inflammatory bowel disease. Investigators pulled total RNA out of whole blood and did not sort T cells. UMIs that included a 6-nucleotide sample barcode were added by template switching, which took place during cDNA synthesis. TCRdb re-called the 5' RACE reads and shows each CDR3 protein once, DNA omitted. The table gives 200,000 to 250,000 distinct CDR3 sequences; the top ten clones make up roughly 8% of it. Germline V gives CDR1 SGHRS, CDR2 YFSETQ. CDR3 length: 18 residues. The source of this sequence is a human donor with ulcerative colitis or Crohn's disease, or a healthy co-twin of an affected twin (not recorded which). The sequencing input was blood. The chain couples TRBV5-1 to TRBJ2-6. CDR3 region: CASSSPTEMNSGANVLTF. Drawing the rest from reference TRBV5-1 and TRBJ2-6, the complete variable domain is KAGVTQTPRYLIKTRGQQVTLSCSPISGHRSVSWYQQTPGQGLQFLFEYFSETQRNKGNFPGRFSGRQFSNSRSEMNVSTLELGDSALYLCASSSPTEMNSGANVLTFGAGSRLTVL.